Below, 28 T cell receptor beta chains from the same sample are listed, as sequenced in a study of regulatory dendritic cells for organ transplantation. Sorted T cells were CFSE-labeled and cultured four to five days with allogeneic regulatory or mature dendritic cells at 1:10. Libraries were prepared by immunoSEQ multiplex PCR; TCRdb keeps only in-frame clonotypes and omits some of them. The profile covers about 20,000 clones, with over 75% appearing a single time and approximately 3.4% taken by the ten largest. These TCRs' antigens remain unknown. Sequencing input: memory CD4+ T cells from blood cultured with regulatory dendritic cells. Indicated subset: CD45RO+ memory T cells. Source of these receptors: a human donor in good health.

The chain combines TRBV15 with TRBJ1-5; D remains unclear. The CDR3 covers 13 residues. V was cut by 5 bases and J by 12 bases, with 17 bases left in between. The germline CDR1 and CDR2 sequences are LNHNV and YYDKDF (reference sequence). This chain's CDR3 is CATSPNRRSYQHF. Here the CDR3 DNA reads TGTGCCACCAGCCCTAATAGAAGATCCTACCAGCATTTT.

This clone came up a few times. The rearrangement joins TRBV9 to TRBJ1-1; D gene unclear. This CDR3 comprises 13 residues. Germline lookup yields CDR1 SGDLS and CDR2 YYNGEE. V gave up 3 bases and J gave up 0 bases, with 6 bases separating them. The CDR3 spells CASSDLVNTEAFF. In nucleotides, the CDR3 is TGTGCCAGCAGCGATCTGGTGAACACTGAAGCTTTCTTT.

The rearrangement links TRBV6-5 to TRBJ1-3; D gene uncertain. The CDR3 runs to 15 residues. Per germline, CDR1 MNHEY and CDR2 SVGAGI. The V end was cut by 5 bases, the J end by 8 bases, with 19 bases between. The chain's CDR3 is CASSQRRSESHTIYF. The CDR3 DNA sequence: TGTGCCAGCAGTCAGCGTCGGTCGGAGTCGCACACCATATATTTT.

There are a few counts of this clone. DNA of the CDR3: TGCGCCAGCAGCCAAGTAGCTGGGCCCTATGGCTACACCTTC. Its translation is CASSQVAGPYGYTF. This chain links TRBV4-3 with TRBJ1-2, with no clear D. The CDR3 length is 14 residues. In germline, CDR1 is LGHNA, CDR2 YSLEER. The V end was cut by 1 base, the J end by 4 bases, with 10 bases between.

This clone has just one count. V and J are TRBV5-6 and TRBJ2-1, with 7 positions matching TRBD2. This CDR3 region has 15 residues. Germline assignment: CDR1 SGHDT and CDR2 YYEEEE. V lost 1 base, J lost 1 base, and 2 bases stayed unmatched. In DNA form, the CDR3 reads TGTGCCAGCAGCTTGTTCGGGGGGTCCTACAATGAGCAGTTCTTC. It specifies CASSLFGGSYNEQFF.

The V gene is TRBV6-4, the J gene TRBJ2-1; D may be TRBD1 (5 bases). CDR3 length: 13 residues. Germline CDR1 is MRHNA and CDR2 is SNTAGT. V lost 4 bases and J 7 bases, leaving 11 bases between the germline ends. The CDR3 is CASSVGAENEQFF. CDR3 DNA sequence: TGTGCCAGCAGTGTTGGGGCAGAGAATGAGCAGTTCTTC.

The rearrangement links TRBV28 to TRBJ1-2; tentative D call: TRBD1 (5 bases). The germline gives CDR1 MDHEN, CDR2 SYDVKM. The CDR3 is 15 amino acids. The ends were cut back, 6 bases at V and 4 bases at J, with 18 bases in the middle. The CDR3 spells CASSSLSGTLYGYTF. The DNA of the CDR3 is TGTGCCAGCAGCTCACTTTCCGGGACCCTCTATGGCTACACCTTC.

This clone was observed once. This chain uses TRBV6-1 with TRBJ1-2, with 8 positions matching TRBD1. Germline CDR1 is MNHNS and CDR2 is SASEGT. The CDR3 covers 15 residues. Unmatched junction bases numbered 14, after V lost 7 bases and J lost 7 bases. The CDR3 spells CASMSQPRDRRGYTF. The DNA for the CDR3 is TGTGCCAGCATGAGTCAGCCCAGGGACAGGCGTGGCTACACCTTC.

CDR3 nucleotide sequence: TGTGCCAGCAGCTGGGCAACAGGGGGCCGAGACCGGCGGGATGGCTACACCTTC. Amino acids: CASSWATGGRDRRDGYTF. The V call is TRBV7-2, the J call TRBJ1-2; TRBD1 agrees at 9 bases. CDR3 length equals 18 residues. The V gene end was trimmed by 4 bases and the J gene end by 6 bases; junction bases not matched to a gene: 18. From germline, CDR1 is SGHTA and CDR2 FQGNSA.

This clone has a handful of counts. CDR3 region: CASTSGTSGREQYF. CDR3 in DNA: TGTGCCAGCACCTCTGGGACTAGCGGGAGAGAGCAGTACTTC. The chain employs TRBV6-5 and TRBJ2-7, with TRBD2 matching over 14 bases. The V gene's germline CDR1 is MNHEY and CDR2 SVGAGI. This CDR3 comprises 14 residues. The ends lost 7 bases at V and 7 bases at J; junction bases unmatched: 6.

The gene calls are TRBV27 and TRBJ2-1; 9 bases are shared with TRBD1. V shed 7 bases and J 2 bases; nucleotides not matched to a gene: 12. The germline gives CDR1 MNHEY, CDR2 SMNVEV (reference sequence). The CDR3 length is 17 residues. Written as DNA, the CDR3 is TGTGCCAGCACCCCGTTTATTGGACAGGGGCCCTACAATGAGCAGTTCTTC. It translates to CASTPFIGQGPYNEQFF.

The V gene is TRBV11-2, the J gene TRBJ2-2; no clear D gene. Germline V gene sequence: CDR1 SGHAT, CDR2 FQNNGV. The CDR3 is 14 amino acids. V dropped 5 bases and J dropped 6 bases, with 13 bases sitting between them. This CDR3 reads CASSPKIPPGELFF. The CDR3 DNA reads TGTGCCAGCAGCCCTAAGATACCACCCGGGGAGCTGTTTTTT.

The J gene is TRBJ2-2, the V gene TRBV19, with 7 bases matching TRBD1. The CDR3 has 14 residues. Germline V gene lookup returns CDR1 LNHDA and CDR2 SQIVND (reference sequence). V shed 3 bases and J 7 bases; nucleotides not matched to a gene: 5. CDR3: CASSMAGGIGELFF. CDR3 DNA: TGTGCCAGTAGTATGGCAGGGGGAATCGGGGAGCTGTTTTTT. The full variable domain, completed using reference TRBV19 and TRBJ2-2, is DGGITQSPKYLFRKEGQNVTLSCEQNLNHDAMYWYRQDPGQGLRLIYYSQIVNDFQKGDIAEGYSVSREKKESFPLTVTSAQKNPTAFYLCASSMAGGIGELFFGEGSRLTVL.

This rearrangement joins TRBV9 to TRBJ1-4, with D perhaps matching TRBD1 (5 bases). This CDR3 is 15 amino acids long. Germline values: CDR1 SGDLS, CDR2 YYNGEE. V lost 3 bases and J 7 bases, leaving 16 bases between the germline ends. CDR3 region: CASSESAGGPEKLFF. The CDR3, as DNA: TGTGCCAGCAGCGAATCGGCGGGGGGACCTGAAAAACTGTTTTTT. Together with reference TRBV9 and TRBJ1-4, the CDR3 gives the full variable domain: DSGVTQTPKHLITATGQRVTLRCSPRSGDLSVYWYQQSLDQGLQFLIQYYNGEERAKGNILERFSAQQFPDLHSELNLSSLELGDSALYFCASSESAGGPEKLFFGSGTQLSVL.

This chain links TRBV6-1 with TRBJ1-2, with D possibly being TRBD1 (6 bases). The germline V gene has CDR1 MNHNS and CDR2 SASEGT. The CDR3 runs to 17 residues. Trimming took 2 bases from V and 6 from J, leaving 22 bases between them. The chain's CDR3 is CASSELLPGAPDDGYTF. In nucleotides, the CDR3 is TGTGCCAGCAGTGAACTCCTGCCGGGGGCCCCTGATGATGGCTACACCTTC.

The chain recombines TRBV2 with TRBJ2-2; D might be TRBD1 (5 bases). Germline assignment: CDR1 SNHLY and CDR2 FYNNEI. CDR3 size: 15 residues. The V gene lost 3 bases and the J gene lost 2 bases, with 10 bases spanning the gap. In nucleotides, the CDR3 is TGTGCCAGCAGTGAGAGGCAGGGCAACACCGGGGAGCTGTTTTTT. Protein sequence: CASSERQGNTGELFF. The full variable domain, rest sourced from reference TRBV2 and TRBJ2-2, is EPEVTQTPSHQVTQMGQEVILRCVPISNHLYFYWYRQILGQKVEFLVSFYNNEISEKSEIFDDQFSVERPDGSNFTLKIRSTKLEDSAMYFCASSERQGNTGELFFGEGSRLTVL.

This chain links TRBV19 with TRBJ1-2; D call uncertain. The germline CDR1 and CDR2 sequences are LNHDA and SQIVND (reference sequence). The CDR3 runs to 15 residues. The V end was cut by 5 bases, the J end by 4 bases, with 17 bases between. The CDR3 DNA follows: TGTGCCAGTAGTCCTGGAAGGAGGGAACTCTATGGCTACACCTTC. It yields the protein CASSPGRRELYGYTF.

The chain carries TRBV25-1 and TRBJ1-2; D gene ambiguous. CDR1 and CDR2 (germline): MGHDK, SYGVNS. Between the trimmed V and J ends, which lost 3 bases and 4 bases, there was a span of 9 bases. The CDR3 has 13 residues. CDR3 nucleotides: TGTGCCAGCAGTGAGGCAGGCCGCTATGGCTACACCTTC. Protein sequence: CASSEAGRYGYTF.

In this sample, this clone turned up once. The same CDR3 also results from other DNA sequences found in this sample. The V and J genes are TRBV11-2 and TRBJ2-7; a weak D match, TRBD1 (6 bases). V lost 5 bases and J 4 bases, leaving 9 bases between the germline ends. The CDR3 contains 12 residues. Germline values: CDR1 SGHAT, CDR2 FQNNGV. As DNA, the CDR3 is TGTGCCAGCAGCCTCGACAGGTACGAGCAGTACTTC. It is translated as CASSLDRYEQYF.

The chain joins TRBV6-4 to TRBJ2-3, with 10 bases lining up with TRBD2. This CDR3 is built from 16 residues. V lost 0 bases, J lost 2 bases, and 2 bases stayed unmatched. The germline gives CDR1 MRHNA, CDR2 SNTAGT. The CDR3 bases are TGTGCCAGCAGTGACTCGAGCGGGGGGGCCACAGATACGCAGTATTTT. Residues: CASSDSSGGATDTQYF.

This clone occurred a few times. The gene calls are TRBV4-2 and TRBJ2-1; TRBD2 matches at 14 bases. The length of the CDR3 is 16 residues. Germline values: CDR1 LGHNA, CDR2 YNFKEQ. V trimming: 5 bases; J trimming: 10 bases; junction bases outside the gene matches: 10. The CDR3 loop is CASSSGTSGSQVEQFF. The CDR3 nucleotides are TGTGCCAGCAGCTCGGGGACTAGCGGGAGTCAGGTGGAGCAGTTCTTC.

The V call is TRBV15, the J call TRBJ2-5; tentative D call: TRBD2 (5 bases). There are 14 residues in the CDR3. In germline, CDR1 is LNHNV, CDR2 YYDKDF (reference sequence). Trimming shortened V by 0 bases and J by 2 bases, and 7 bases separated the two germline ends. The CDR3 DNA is TGTGCCACCAGCAGAGATCGGGGTCAAGAGACCCAGTACTTC. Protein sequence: CATSRDRGQETQYF.

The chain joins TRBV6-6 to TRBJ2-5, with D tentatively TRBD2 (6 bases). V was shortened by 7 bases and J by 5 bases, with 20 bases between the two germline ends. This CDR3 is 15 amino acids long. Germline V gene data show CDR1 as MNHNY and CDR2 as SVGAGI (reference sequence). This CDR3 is CASTHRPRGGETQYF. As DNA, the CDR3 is TGTGCCAGCACGCACCGCCCCCGGGGAGGTGAGACCCAGTACTTC.

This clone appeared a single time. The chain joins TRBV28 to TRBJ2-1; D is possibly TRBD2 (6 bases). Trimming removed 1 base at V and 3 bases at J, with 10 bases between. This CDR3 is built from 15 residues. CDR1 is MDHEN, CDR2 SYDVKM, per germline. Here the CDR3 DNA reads TGTGCCAGCAGTTTATCCCCAGCGGGCTACAATGAGCAGTTCTTC. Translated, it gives CASSLSPAGYNEQFF.

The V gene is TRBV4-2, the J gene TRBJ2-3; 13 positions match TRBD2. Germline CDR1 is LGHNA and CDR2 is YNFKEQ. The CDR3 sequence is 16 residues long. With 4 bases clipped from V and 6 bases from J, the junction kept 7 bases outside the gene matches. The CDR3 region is CASSPGLAGAGDTQYF. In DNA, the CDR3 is TGTGCCAGCAGCCCCGGACTAGCGGGGGCGGGGGATACGCAGTATTTT.

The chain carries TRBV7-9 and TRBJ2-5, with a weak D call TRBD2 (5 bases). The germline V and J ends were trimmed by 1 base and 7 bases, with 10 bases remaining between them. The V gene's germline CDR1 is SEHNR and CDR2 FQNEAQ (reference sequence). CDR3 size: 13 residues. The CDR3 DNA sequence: TGTGCCAGCAGCTTAGGAGAGGGTGTGACCCAGTACTTC. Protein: CASSLGEGVTQYF.

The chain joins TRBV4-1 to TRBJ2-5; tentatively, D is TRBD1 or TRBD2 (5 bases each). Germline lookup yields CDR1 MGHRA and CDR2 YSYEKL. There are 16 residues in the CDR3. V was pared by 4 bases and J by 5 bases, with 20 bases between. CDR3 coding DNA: TGCGCCAGCAGCCGCGTAATAGACGCCTGGGGGGAGACCCAGTACTTC. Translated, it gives CASSRVIDAWGETQYF.

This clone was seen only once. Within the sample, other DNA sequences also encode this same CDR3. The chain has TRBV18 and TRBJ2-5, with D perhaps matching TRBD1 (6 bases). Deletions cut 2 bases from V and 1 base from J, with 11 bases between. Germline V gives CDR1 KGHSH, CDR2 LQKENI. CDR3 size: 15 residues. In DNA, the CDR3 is TGTGCCAGCTCACCAGGGGGCCGAGTCCAAGAGACCCAGTACTTC. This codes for CASSPGGRVQETQYF.